One sample yielded the 15 T cell receptor beta chains listed below, sequenced in a study of shared clonotypes between healthy human individuals. The protocol was immunoSEQ multiplex PCR, while the TCRdb copy is restricted to in-frame clones and leaves out a portion. The data contain around 550,000 clones, almost 97% of them singletons. What was sequenced was naive CD4+ T cells sorted from blood. Subset indicated: CD45RA+ positively selected. Source of these receptors: a woman under 40 in good health.

The chain employs TRBV9 and TRBJ1-3; D gene unclear. CDR3 length: 15 amino acids. The germline V gene encodes CDR1 SGDLS and CDR2 YYNGEE. The V and J ends lost 0 bases and 2 bases respectively, with 9 bases between them. The CDR3 bases are TGTGCCAGCAGCGTAGCGGGTATGCCTGGAAACACCATATATTTT. Translation: CASSVAGMPGNTIYF.

This chain links TRBV4-1 with TRBJ1-1, with D tentatively TRBD1 (5 bases). V was trimmed by 7 bases and J by 5 bases, leaving 20 bases between them. CDR1 MGHRA and CDR2 YSYEKL come from the germline V gene. The CDR3 loop spans 15 amino acids. DNA of the CDR3: TGCGCCAGCACCCCAGGGCTGGGCTCAGGGACTGAAGCTTTCTTT. Protein: CASTPGLGSGTEAFF.

The CDR3 DNA reads as TGTGCCAGCAGTGGAACAGGGTGGGATGAAAAACTGTTTTTT. Amino acids: CASSGTGWDEKLFF. The chain combines TRBV28 with TRBJ1-4, with D possibly matching TRBD1 (6 bases). The CDR3 contains 14 residues. V dropped 5 bases and J dropped 6 bases, with 13 bases sitting between them. Germline CDR1 reads MDHEN; CDR2 reads SYDVKM. Based on the CDR3 plus reference TRBV28 and TRBJ1-4, the full variable domain is DVKVTQSSRYLVKRTGEKVFLECVQDMDHENMFWYRQDPGLGLRLIYFSYDVKMKEKGDIPEGYSVSREKKERFSLILESASTNQTSMYLCASSGTGWDEKLFFGSGTQLSVL.

The genes are TRBV6-4 and TRBJ1-6, with TRBD1 matching 9 bases. J lost 5 bases, V lost 8 bases, and 7 bases had no gene match. The CDR3 contains 15 residues. Germline CDR1 reads MRHNA; CDR2 reads SNTAGT. This CDR3 reads CASRRGTGNNSPLHF. In DNA, the CDR3 is TGTGCCAGCCGCCGCGGGACAGGGAATAATTCACCCCTCCACTTT.

This rearrangement joins TRBV30 to TRBJ1-4; D gene unclear. The V end lost 3 bases, the J end lost 0 bases, and 2 bases lay between the germline ends. CDR1 GTSNPN and CDR2 SVGIG come from the germline V gene (reference sequence). This CDR3 is built from 12 residues. In DNA form, the CDR3 reads TGTGCCTGGAGCACAACTAATGAAAAACTGTTTTTT. Its protein product is CAWSTTNEKLFF.

This chain links TRBV5-1 with TRBJ2-1; 8 bases map to TRBD2. The germline V gene has CDR1 SGHRS and CDR2 YFSETQ. Trimming at V came to 3 bases and at J to 6 bases, leaving 5 bases not matched to a gene. The CDR3 extends over 14 amino acids. The CDR3 protein is CASSSGGISNEQFF. DNA for the CDR3: TGCGCCAGCAGCTCGGGAGGGATAAGCAATGAGCAGTTCTTC.

The chain has TRBV27 and TRBJ2-7; D is uncertain. Trimming left V 2 bases short and J 5 bases short, with 13 bases between. This CDR3 comprises 14 residues. Germline CDR1 MNHEY, CDR2 SMNVEV (reference sequence). CDR3 region: CASSLVTTLHEQYF. The CDR3 DNA sequence: TGTGCCAGCAGTTTAGTCACCACCCTCCACGAGCAGTACTTC.

The CDR3 loop is CASGLGVQETQYF. As DNA, the CDR3 is TGTGCCAGTGGGCTGGGAGTCCAAGAGACCCAGTACTTC. The chain joins TRBV28 to TRBJ2-5; TRBD2 might be the D (5 bases). V lost 9 bases, J lost 1 base, and 12 bases lay in between. The V gene's germline CDR1 is MDHEN and CDR2 SYDVKM. CDR3 length: 13 amino acids.

V gene TRBV5-6 combines with J gene TRBJ1-1; the match to TRBD1 covers 7 bases. The CDR3 contains 14 residues. Losses at the gene ends were 5 bases for V and 10 bases for J; bases not matched to a gene: 14. Germline CDR1 and CDR2: SGHDT and YYEEEE. The CDR3 here is CASSRFDRERRAFF. CDR3 bases: TGTGCCAGCAGTAGGTTCGACAGGGAACGGCGAGCTTTCTTT.

The chain carries TRBV28 and TRBJ1-2; a possible D gene is TRBD1 (5 bases). Germline CDR1 MDHEN, CDR2 SYDVKM. V gave up 6 bases and J gave up 7 bases, with 15 bases separating them. This CDR3 comprises 13 residues. CDR3 sequence (DNA): TGTGCCAGCAGCTTCTCGGGGGAGGGTGGCTACACCTTC. The encoded protein is CASSFSGEGGYTF.

The chain uses TRBV5-1 and TRBJ1-4; weak D call: TRBD1 (6 bases). The CDR3 has 14 amino acids. Germline-derived CDR1 and CDR2 are SGHRS and YFSETQ. The germline V and J ends were trimmed by 5 bases and 0 bases, with 8 bases remaining between them. CDR3 nucleotide sequence: TGCGCCAGCAGTCAGGGGCCAACTAATGAAAAACTGTTTTTT. Its protein is CASSQGPTNEKLFF.

The chain carries TRBV7-9 and TRBJ2-7; D might be TRBD2 (6 bases). From germline, CDR1 is SEHNR and CDR2 FQNEAQ (reference sequence). V dropped 4 bases and J dropped 4 bases, with 8 bases sitting between them. This CDR3 comprises 12 residues. The CDR3, as DNA: TGTGCCAGCAGCTGGGAGGTGTACGAGCAGTACTTC. Protein: CASSWEVYEQYF. The complete variable domain, with remaining parts taken from reference TRBV7-9 and TRBJ2-7, reads DTGVSQNPRHKITKRGQNVTFRCDPISEHNRLYWYRQTLGQGPEFLTYFQNEAQLEKSRLLSDRFSAERPKGSFSTLEIQRTEQGDSAMYLCASSWEVYEQYFGPGTRLTVT.

The rearrangement joins TRBV18 to TRBJ1-6; the D is unclear. Trimming shortened V by 0 bases and J by 8 bases, and 11 bases separated the two germline ends. The CDR3 consists of 15 residues. Germline CDR1 is KGHSH and CDR2 is LQKENI. The CDR3: CASSPPYSPDSPLHF. The DNA for the CDR3 is TGTGCCAGCTCACCACCTTACAGCCCGGATTCACCCCTCCACTTT.

There are a few counts of this clone. The rearrangement uses TRBV10-3 and TRBJ2-3; D is ambiguous. V lost 7 bases to trimming and J lost 3 bases, with 11 bases between them. The CDR3 loop spans 13 amino acids. CDR1 ENHRY and CDR2 SYGVKD come from the germline V gene. The chain's CDR3 is CAITKAGTDTQYF. CDR3 nucleotides: TGTGCCATCACCAAGGCCGGAACAGATACGCAGTATTTT.

The chain carries TRBV28 and TRBJ1-2; unclear D gene. Trimming took off 6 bases at V and 0 bases at J, with 11 bases between the two ends. Germline assignment: CDR1 MDHEN and CDR2 SYDVKM. This CDR3 is built from 14 residues. CDR3 sequence: CASSKSGANYGYTF. Written as DNA, the CDR3 is TGTGCCAGCAGCAAAAGTGGAGCTAACTATGGCTACACCTTC.